This TCR beta chain was identified during a study of shared clonotypes between healthy human individuals. At the deep level, the assay was run. The method was immunoSEQ multiplex PCR; TCRdb's version includes in-frame clones alone and lacks a portion of them. The data hold fewer than 1.6 million clones, with 97% to 99% observed a single time. V was pared by 2 bases and J by 1 base, with 5 bases of the junction left unmatched. The CDR3 has 16 residues. The germline V gene has CDR1 KGHSH and CDR2 LQKENI. The receptor comes from a man aged 25-40 years in good health. Sequences were obtained from naive CD4+ T cells sorted from blood. Subset reported: CD45RA+ positively selected. The chain couples TRBV18 to TRBJ1-3, with TRBD1 matching over 7 bases. Here the CDR3 DNA reads TGTGCCAGCTCACCATTAAGGGGGCAGTCTGGAAACACCATATATTTT. Protein product: CASSPLRGQSGNTIYF.